Listed below are T cell receptor beta chains from one sample, sequenced in a study of T-cell memory formation after mild COVID-19. TCRdb re-called the 5' RACE reads with MiXCR, one entry per CDR3 protein. The sample contains around 310,000 distinct CDR3 sequences, roughly 19% of which appear only once. The specimen was PBMCs or a T cell subset sorted from them (not recorded which). These receptors were taken from a man aged 18-30 years who had mild COVID-19 (a few samples of this study predate the infection). Cell type and time point are not known. Both conserved end residues are part of each CDR3. D genes are given only for firm matches. Not every row has a clone size; where given, it reads once, few, many or a size class.

size	D	J	V	DNA	CDR3
.	TRBD2	TRBJ2-1	TRBV29-1	TGCAGCGTTAACGTAATGCGGGGGGGCCTGAATGAGCAGTTCTTC	CSVNVMRGGLNEQFF
few	TRBD2	TRBJ2-3	TRBV5-1	TGCGCCAGCAGCCGTAGCGGGGGGCTCACAGATACGCAGTATTTT	CASSRSGGLTDTQYF
few	.	TRBJ2-2	TRBV5-1	TGCGCCAGCGGAAGGAACTCGAACACCGGGGAGCTGTTTTTT	CASGRNSNTGELFF
.	.	TRBJ1-5	TRBV6-2/TRBV6-3	TGTGCCAGCAGTGGGTTTTTGGGCAATCAGCCCCAGCATTTT	CASSGFLGNQPQHF
.	.	TRBJ2-5	TRBV9	TGTGCCAGCAGCGTAGCTCACTCGAGGGCAGAGACCCAGTACTTC	CASSVAHSRAETQYF
few	.	TRBJ1-2	TRBV28	TGTGCCAGCAACCGGAATGGCTACACCTTC	CASNRNGYTF
.	.	TRBJ2-2	TRBV28	TGTGCCAGTAAGACTCTTACCGGGGAGCTGTTTTTT	CASKTLTGELFF
.	.	TRBJ2-2	TRBV7-9	TGTGCCAGCAGCGCCGAGGTCGGAGGTGCCGGGGAGCTGTTTTTT	CASSAEVGGAGELFF
.	TRBD2	TRBJ2-2	TRBV12-3/TRBV12-4	TGTGCCAGCAGTTCGCCGCCTAGCGGGGATAAAGGCACCGGGGAGCTGTTTTTT	CASSSPPSGDKGTGELFF
.	.	TRBJ2-1	TRBV5-1	TGCGCCAGCAGCTTCGGAAGGGTTAATGAGCAGTTCTTC	CASSFGRVNEQFF
.	.	TRBJ1-3	TRBV7-2	TGTGCCAGCTCAGACCCAGGGGTCGGAAACACCATATATTTT	CASSDPGVGNTIYF
.	TRBD2	TRBJ2-5	TRBV7-2	TGTGCCAGCAGCATTCAGCGGGGGGGCGGAGAGACCCAGTACTTC	CASSIQRGGGETQYF
.	.	TRBJ2-3	TRBV7-9	TGTGCCAGCAGCGGGGACGCAGGGTACACAGATACGCAGTATTTT	CASSGDAGYTDTQYF
few	.	TRBJ1-5	TRBV12-3/TRBV12-4	TGTGCCAGCAAAGAAAGCAATCAGCCCCAGCATTTT	CASKESNQPQHF
.	.	TRBJ1-2	TRBV24-1	TGTGCCACCAGTGATGGGCCTGCTATGTTGGGCTACACCTTC	CATSDGPAMLGYTF
.	.	TRBJ1-2	TRBV6-2/TRBV6-3	TGTGCCAGCAGTTACGTGGGGCTCGGCGGCTACACCTTC	CASSYVGLGGYTF
.	.	TRBJ1-2	TRBV29-1	TGCAGCGTTGCCAGGTTTGGCTATGGCTACACCTTC	CSVARFGYGYTF
.	TRBD2	TRBJ2-7	TRBV7-2	TGTGCCAGCAGCTTAGCCTCTAGCGGGGGGGCAAACGAGCAGTACTTC	CASSLASSGGANEQYF
.	TRBD1	TRBJ2-3	TRBV7-3	TGTGCCAGCAGCTTATCCGGGACAGGGGTCACAGATACGCAGTATTTT	CASSLSGTGVTDTQYF
few	.	TRBJ2-2	TRBV4-3	TGCGCCAGCAGCCAAGAAGGCTCCGGGGAGCTGTTTTTT	CASSQEGSGELFF
.	TRBD2	TRBJ2-7	TRBV12-3/TRBV12-4	TGTGCCAGCAGGGCGGGGGGCTACGAGCAGTACTTC	CASRAGGYEQYF
.	TRBD2	TRBJ2-1	TRBV18	TGTGCCAGCTCTAGCGGGGGACCAGGGAATGAGCAGTTCTTC	CASSSGGPGNEQFF
.	.	TRBJ2-3	TRBV20-1	TGCAGTGCTAGAGACCAGGACACAGATACGCAGTATTTT	CSARDQDTDTQYF
many	TRBD2	TRBJ2-2	TRBV7-6	TGTGCCAGCAGCTCCAATCCCGGGACTAGCGCCCCCGGGGAGCTGTTTTTT	CASSSNPGTSAPGELFF
.	TRBD1	TRBJ1-4	TRBV2	TGTGCCAGCAGTGCCCGACAGGGGTTGACTAATGAAAAACTGTTTTTT	CASSARQGLTNEKLFF
.	.	TRBJ2-3	TRBV12-3/TRBV12-4	TGTGCCAGCAGTTACAACGGAGGAGATACGCAGTATTTT	CASSYNGGDTQYF
few	.	TRBJ2-2	TRBV4-1	TGCGCCAGCAGACCGTTCACCGGGGAGCTGTTTTTT	CASRPFTGELFF
many	TRBD1	TRBJ2-5	TRBV5-1	TGCGCCAGCAGCTTGAGGGACAGGGGGCGGCAGACCCAGTACTTC	CASSLRDRGRQTQYF
many	.	TRBJ2-2	TRBV18	TGTGCCAGCTCACCGGGACGGGACCAAAGCGGGGAGCTGTTTTTT	CASSPGRDQSGELFF
few	TRBD1	TRBJ2-3	TRBV28	TGTGCCAGCAGCCTCTCACAGGGGGCAGAAGATACGCAGTATTTT	CASSLSQGAEDTQYF
few	TRBD1	TRBJ1-1	TRBV5-8	TGTGCCAGCAGCTTAACGAGGGCAGGGGGTAAGAACACTGAAGCTTTCTTT	CASSLTRAGGKNTEAFF
few	TRBD2	TRBJ2-1	TRBV20-1	TGCAGTGCCATAGCGGGGAGGTCCTACAATGAGCAGTTCTTC	CSAIAGRSYNEQFF
few	TRBD1	TRBJ2-2	TRBV10-3	TGTGCCATCAGACAGGGGGTGACCGGGGAGCTGTTTTTT	CAIRQGVTGELFF
few	.	TRBJ1-1	TRBV7-2	TGTGCCAGCAGCAACGGCTGGAACACTGAAGCTTTCTTT	CASSNGWNTEAFF
once	TRBD1	TRBJ1-2	TRBV27	TGTGCCAGCAGTGATCCGGGACAGGGGGCGTTTGGCTACACCTTC	CASSDPGQGAFGYTF
few	TRBD2	TRBJ2-3	TRBV6-5	TGTGCCAGCAGGGCTAGCGGGGGGACAGATACGCAGTATTTT	CASRASGGTDTQYF
few	.	TRBJ1-1	TRBV7-9	TGTGCCAGCAGCTTAGGGGTCACCCCTTGGGCTGAAGCTTTCTTT	CASSLGVTPWAEAFF
many	.	TRBJ1-1	TRBV3-1	TGTGCCAGCAGCCAAGTCCCAGACACTGAAGCTTTCTTT	CASSQVPDTEAFF
many	TRBD2	TRBJ2-1	TRBV10-3	TGTGCCACTACGCTAGTAGGCGGGGGAGCCTACAATGAGCAGTTCTTC	CATTLVGGGAYNEQFF
few	.	TRBJ2-5	TRBV11-2	TGTGCCAGCGGGAGAGGTGGGCCGGGCCGGGAGACCCAGTACTTC	CASGRGGPGRETQYF
many	TRBD2	TRBJ2-3	TRBV5-1	TGCGCCAGCAGCCTACTTGGCGGGGGGGCAGATACGCAGTATTTT	CASSLLGGGADTQYF
.	TRBD2	TRBJ2-1	TRBV5-1	TGCGCCAGCAGCTTTGGCGGACTAGGCAATGAGCAGTTCTTC	CASSFGGLGNEQFF
.	.	TRBJ1-6	TRBV6-1	TGTGCCAGCAGCCGCGGTAATGGGGGTTCACCCCTCCACTTT	CASSRGNGGSPLHF